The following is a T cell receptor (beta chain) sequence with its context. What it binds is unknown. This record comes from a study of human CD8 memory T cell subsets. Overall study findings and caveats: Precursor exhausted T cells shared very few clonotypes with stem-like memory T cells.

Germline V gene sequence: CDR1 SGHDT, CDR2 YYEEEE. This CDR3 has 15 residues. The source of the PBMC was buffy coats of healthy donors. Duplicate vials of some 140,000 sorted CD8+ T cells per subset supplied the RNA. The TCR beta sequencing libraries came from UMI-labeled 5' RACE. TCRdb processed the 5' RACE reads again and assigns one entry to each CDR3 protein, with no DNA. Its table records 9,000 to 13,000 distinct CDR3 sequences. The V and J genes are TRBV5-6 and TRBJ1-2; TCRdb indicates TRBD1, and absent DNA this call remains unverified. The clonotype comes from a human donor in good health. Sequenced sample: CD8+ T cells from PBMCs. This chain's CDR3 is CASSDPGQGSYGYTF.